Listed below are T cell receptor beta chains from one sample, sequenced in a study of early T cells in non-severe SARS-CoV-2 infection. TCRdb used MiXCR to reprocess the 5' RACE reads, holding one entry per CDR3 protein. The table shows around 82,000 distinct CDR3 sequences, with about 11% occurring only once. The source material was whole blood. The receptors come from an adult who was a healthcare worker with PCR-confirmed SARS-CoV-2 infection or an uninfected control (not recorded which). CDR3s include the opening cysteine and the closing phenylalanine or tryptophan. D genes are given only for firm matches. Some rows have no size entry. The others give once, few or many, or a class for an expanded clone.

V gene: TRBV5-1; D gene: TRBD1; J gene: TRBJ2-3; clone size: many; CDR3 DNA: TGCGCCAGCAGCCATTGGGTAGGACAGGGCACAGATACGCAGTATTTT; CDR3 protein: CASSHWVGQGTDTQYF
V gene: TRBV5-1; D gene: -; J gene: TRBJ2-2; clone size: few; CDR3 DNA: TGCGCCAGCAGCTTGGGAGGGGCCGCCGGGGAGCTGTTTTTT; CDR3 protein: CASSLGGAAGELFF
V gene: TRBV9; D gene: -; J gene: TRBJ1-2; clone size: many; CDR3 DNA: TGTGCCAGCAGCGTAGAAGGGAAGGGCTACACCTTC; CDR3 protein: CASSVEGKGYTF
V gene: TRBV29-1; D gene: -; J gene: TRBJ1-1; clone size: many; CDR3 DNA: TGCAGCGTCGTAATGGCGACGGGTCGAACTGAAGCTTTCTTT; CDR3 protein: CSVVMATGRTEAFF
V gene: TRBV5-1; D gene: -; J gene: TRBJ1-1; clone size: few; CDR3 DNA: TGCGCCAGCAGCTTGGAGTTGGGCATGAACACTGAAGCTTTCTTT; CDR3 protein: CASSLELGMNTEAFF
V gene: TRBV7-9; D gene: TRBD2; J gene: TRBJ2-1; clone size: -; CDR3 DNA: TGTGCCAGCAGCTTAGGCGGGGGGACCCACAATGAGCAGTTCTTC; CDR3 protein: CASSLGGGTHNEQFF
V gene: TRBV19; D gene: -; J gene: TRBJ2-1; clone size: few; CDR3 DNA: TGTGCCAGTAAGCAGCAGAGTAAGAATGAGCAGTTCTTC; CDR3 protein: CASKQQSKNEQFF
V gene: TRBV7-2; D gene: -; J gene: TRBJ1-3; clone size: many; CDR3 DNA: TGTGCCAGCAGCCCAGGCCCTGGAAACACCATATATTTT; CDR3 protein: CASSPGPGNTIYF
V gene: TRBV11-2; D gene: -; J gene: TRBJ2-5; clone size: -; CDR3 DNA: TGTGCCAGCAGCTTAGGGCAGGGAACCATAGAGACCCAGTACTTC; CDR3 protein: CASSLGQGTIETQYF
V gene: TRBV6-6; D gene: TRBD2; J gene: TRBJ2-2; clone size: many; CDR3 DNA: TGTGCCAGCAGTTTACTAGCGGGGGAGCTGTTTTTT; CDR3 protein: CASSLLAGELFF
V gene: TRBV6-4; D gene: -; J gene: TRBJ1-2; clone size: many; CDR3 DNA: TGTGCCAGCAGCGAGGACGGTAACTATGGCTACACCTTC; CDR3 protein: CASSEDGNYGYTF
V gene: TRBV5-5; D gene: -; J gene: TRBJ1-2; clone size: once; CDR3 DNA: TGTGCCAGCAGCTTGTCGGGGGCCCCCAACTATGGCTACACCTTC; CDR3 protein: CASSLSGAPNYGYTF
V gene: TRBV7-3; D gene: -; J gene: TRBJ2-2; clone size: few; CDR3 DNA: TGTGCCAGCAGCCCTGCCGGGGGATCAAACACCGGGGAGCTGTTTTTT; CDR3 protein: CASSPAGGSNTGELFF
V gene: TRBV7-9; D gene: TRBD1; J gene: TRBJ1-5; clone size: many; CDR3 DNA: TGTGCCAGCAGCTTAGCCGCGACAGGGGGATTGGGCAATCAGCCCCAGCATTTT; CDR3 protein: CASSLAATGGLGNQPQHF
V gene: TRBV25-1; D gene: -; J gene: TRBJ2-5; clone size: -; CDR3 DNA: TGTGCCAGCAGTGAATATCCAGGGTTAAAGACCCAGTACTTC; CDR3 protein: CASSEYPGLKTQYF
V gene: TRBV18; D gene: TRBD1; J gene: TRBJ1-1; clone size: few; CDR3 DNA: TGTGCCAGCTCACCAGGGACAGGGTGGGATACTGAAGCTTTCTTT; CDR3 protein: CASSPGTGWDTEAFF
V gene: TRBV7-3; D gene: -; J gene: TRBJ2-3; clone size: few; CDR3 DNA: TGTGCCAGCAGCTTAATGGGGACCGATACGCAGTATTTT; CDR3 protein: CASSLMGTDTQYF
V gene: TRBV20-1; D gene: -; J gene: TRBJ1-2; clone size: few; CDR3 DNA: TGCAGTGCTCCCAGCCGGGGTGGCTATGGCTACACCTTC; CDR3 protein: CSAPSRGGYGYTF
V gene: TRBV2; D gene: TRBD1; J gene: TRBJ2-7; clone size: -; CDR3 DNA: TGTGCCAGCAGAACCCCGGGACAGGACTACGAGCAGTACTTC; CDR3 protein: CASRTPGQDYEQYF
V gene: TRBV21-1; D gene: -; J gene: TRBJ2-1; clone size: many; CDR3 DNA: TGTGCCAGCAGGAACAGGGGGCGCCAGAATGAGCAGTTCTTC; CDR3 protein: CASRNRGRQNEQFF
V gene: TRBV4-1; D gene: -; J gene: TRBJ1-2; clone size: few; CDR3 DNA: TGCGCCAGCAGCCAAGAAAGGAGGGTTCGCTCCTTC; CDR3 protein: CASSQERRVRSF
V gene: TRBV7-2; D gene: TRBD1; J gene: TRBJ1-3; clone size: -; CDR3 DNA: TGTGCCAGCAGCTTAACAGGGGGGCACACCATATATTTT; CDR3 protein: CASSLTGGHTIYF
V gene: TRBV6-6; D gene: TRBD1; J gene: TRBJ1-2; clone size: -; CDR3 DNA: TGTGCCAGCAGTTATTCGGGACAGGGGAGTTATGGCTACACCTTC; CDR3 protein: CASSYSGQGSYGYTF
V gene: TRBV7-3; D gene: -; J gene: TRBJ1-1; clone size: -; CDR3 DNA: TGTGCCAGCAGCCCCGGGGGGGGAACCACTGAAGCTTTCTTT; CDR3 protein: CASSPGGGTTEAFF
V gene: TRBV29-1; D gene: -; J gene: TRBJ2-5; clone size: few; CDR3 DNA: TGCAGCGTTGATGGCCTACCAGAAGAGACCCAGTACTTC; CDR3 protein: CSVDGLPEETQYF
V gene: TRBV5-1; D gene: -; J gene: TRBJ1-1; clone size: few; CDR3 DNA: TGCGCCAGCAGCCCTGACAGTTCCCCCACTGAAGCTTTCTTT; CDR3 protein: CASSPDSSPTEAFF
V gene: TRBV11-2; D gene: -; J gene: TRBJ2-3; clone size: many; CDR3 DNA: TGTGCCAGCAGCCCGATGACTAGCACAGATACGCAGTATTTT; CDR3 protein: CASSPMTSTDTQYF
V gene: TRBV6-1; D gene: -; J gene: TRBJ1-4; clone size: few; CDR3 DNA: TGTGCCAGCACGGGCAGGTCTCCAACTAATGAAAAACTGTTTTTT; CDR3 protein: CASTGRSPTNEKLFF
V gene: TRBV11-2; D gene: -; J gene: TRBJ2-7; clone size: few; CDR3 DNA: TGTGCCAGCAGCTTAGATCTCGGTTGGATGGGGGCCCCTAGGGAGCAGTACTTC; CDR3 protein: CASSLDLGWMGAPREQYF
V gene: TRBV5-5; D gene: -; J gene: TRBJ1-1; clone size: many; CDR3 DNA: TGTGCCAGCAGCTTCTCAGTGAACACTGAAGCTTTCTTT; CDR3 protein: CASSFSVNTEAFF
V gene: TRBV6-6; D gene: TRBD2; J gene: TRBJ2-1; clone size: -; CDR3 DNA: TGTGCCAGCAGGGCACTAGCGGGGGGGCAGGGTGAGCAGTTCTTC; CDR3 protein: CASRALAGGQGEQFF
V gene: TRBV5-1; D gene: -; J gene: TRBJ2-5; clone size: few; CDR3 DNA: TGCGCCAGCAGCTTGGAGACAGAAGAGACCCAGTACTTC; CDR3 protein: CASSLETEETQYF
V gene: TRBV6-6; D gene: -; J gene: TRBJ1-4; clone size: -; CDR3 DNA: TGTGCCAGCAGTTACTCGAAGTCAGGGTTATTTGATGAAAAACTGTTTTTT; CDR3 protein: CASSYSKSGLFDEKLFF
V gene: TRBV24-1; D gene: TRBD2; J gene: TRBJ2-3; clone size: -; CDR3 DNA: TGTGCCACCAGTGACCCCCCCGGGGGGGCAGATACGCAGTATTTT; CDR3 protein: CATSDPPGGADTQYF
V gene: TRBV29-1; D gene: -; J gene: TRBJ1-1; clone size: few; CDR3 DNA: TGCAGCGCCGATGTGCGGTACACTGAAGCTTTCTTT; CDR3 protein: CSADVRYTEAFF
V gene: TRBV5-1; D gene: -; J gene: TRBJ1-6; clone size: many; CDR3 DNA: TGCGCCAGCAGCTTGACGGGAGAAAGCTCCTATAATTCACCCCTCCACTTT; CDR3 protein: CASSLTGESSYNSPLHF
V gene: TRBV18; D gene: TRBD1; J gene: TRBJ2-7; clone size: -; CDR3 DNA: TGTGCCAGCTCACCACCTATTCGATCCGAACAGGGGGTTTGGTACGAGCAGTACTTC; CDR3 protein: CASSPPIRSEQGVWYEQYF
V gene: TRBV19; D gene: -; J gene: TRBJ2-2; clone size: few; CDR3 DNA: TGTGCCACTTCACGGGTGGGCTACTCGAACACCGGGGAGCTGTTTTTT; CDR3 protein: CATSRVGYSNTGELFF
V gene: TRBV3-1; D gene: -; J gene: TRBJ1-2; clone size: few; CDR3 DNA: TGTGCCAGCAGCCCAGATCGGGGAGCTAACTATGGCTACACCTTC; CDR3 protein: CASSPDRGANYGYTF
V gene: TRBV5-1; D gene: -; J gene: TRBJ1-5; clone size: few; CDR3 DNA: TGCGCCAGCAGCTTATCTCCTGATCAGCCCCAGCATTTT; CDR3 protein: CASSLSPDQPQHF
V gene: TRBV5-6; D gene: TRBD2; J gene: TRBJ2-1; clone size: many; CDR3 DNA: TGTGCCAGCAGCTTCTTGAGCGGGGGGGCCCACAATGAGCAGTTCTTC; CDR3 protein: CASSFLSGGAHNEQFF
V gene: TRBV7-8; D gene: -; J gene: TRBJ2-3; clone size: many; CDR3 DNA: TGTGCCAGCAGATTCCGGGGGCCCACAGATACGCAGTATTTT; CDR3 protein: CASRFRGPTDTQYF
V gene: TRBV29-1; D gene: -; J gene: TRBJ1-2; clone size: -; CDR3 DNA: TGCAGCGCGGGGCTCACGAGGGTCGGCTACACCTTC; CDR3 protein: CSAGLTRVGYTF
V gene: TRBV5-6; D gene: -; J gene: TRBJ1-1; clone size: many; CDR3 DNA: TGTGCCAGCAGCTTCTCGGGCAGCAACACTGAAGCTTTCTTT; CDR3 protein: CASSFSGSNTEAFF
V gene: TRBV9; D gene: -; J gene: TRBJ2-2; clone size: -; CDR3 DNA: TGTGCCAGCAGATCCCCCAATACGAACACCGGGGAGCTGTTTTTT; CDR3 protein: CASRSPNTNTGELFF
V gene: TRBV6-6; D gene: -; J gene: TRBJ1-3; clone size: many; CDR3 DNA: TGTGCCAGCAGTGAGGGCTCAGGGTCGTTCGGCACCATATATTTT; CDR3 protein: CASSEGSGSFGTIYF